The clone carrying this T cell receptor beta chain came up many times. The data originate from a study of patients and donors after allogeneic stem cell transplantation. TCRdb reprocessed the RT-PCR reads via MiXCR and lists one record per CDR3 protein. In the table there are about a million distinct CDR3 sequences, 18% of which are singletons. CDR3 size: 14 residues. V lost 2 bases, J lost 5 bases, and 13 bases lay in between. The germline CDR1 and CDR2 sequences are SGHRS and YFSETQ. Sequencing was carried out using blood, either unsorted or a sorted T cell fraction (not recorded which). The receptor was derived from a human donor who was either an allogeneic HSCT recipient or a stem cell or donor lymphocyte infusion donor (not recorded which). It is not recorded whose cells these are; they may come from a transplant donor. The chain has TRBV5-1 and TRBJ1-1, with D perhaps TRBD1 (6 bases). CDR3 amino acids: CASSLQGFGTEAFF. Here the CDR3 DNA reads TGCGCCAGCAGCTTACAGGGCTTTGGGACTGAAGCTTTCTTT.